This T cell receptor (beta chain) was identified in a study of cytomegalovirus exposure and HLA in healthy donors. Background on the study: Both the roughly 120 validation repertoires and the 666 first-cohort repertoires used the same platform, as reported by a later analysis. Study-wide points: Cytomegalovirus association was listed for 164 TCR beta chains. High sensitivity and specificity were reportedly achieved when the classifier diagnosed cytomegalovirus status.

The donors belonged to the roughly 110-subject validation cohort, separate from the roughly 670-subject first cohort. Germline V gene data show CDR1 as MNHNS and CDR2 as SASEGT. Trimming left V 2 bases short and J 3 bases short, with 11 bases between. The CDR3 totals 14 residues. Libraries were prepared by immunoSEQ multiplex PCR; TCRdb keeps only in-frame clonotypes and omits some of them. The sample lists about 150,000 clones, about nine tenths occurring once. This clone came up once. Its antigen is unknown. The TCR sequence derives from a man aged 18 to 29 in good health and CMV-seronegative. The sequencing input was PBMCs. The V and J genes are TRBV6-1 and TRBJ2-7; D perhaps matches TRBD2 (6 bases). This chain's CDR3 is CASSEQDYGYEQYF. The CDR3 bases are TGTGCCAGCAGTGAACAGGACTATGGCTACGAGCAGTACTTC.